This note documents a single TCR beta chain sequence. The data were produced by immunoSEQ multiplex PCR, yet TCRdb's version contains in-frame clones alone and is incomplete. The sample consists of 7,000 to 9,500 clones, about 93% of them appearing once. Conventional CD4+ T cells were sorted from blood as CD25-low CD127-high cells. This record comes from a study of regulatory and conventional T cells in RAG deficiency. Germline V CDR1 and CDR2: GTSNPN, SVGIG (reference sequence). V lost 0 bases, J lost 7 bases, and 18 bases lay in between. CDR3 length equals 16 residues. This clonotype was sampled from a human donor with RAG deficiency presenting as severe combined immunodeficiency. Sequenced: CD4+ effector T cells sorted from blood. The chain is built from TRBV30 and TRBJ1-4; D unclear. The CDR3 reads CAWSVLAPRRGEKLFF. CDR3 coding DNA: TGTGCCTGGAGTGTACTCGCCCCGCGGAGAGGTGAAAAACTGTTTTTT.